This TCR beta chain was recovered during a study of beta chain features in type 1 diabetes (dated by TCRdb to between 2018 and 2020). Notes on the research overall: Mean age, gender distribution, total cell number and subset yield were not different between patients and healthy donors. Naive and central memory subsets were obtained from all 28 donors, but regulatory and stem cell-like memory subsets were isolated from only 8 patients and roughly 8 healthy donors. The study compared TCRB repertoires of sorted circulating CD4+ T cell subsets between recently diagnosed type 1 diabetes patients and matched healthy donors. A total of just under 110,000,000 sorted cells were examined across all samples, and RNA yield correlated strongly with the number of cells per subset.

From each donor, a single peripheral blood sample of approximately 0.11 L on average was drawn into heparinised tubes. Using a panel that included CD45RO, CCR7, CD25, CD127, CD95 and CD27, naive, central memory, regulatory and stem cell-like memory CD4+ T cells were sorted on a BD FACSAria II. A purity above 98% was achieved for all sorted populations. PBMCs were separated immediately by Lymphoprep density gradient centrifugation and were stained directly, without being cultured. Samples were stained and sorted in pairs, with one healthy donor and one patient per experiment, so that batch effects were minimized. This clone was recorded a few times. It has no known antigen specificity. No much larger clone exists at a distance of one base, and base qualities are not known. The full study reports these points: HLA sub-analyses involved small numbers of individuals, so any influence of HLA type on TCRB rearrangement remained unresolved. Because cDNA was sequenced instead of genomic DNA, highly expressing activated cells could be over-represented, though the groups showed no difference in activation or CD3 levels. A moderate but significant shortening of TCRB CDR3 length was observed in type 1 diabetes patients in all four CD4+ subsets. Fewer insertions and more nucleotide deletions at VDJ recombination sites were observed in patients with type 1 diabetes, implying thymic rearrangement abnormalities. PCR may preferentially amplify shorter templates, but because patient and control samples were amplified and corrected together, any resulting skew would affect both groups equally. The naive, central memory and regulatory TCRB repertoires appeared to resemble one another more closely among patients than among healthy donors.

The entire isolated RNA was reverse transcribed using the High Capacity cDNA Reverse Transcription Kit, and thus expressed TCRB transcripts were sequenced. Naive, central memory and regulatory T cell samples underwent deep immunoSEQ sequencing, averaging around 3.6 million total reads per sample. After sorted cells were lysed in RLT buffer, RNA was extracted with DNase-treated RNeasy Micro or Mini kits, with the choice depending on cell number. Each cell subset was processed on its own to prevent cross-contamination, while patient and healthy donor samples were processed together. TCRB sequences were amplified from cDNA with the immunoSEQ multiplex PCR, producing 87-bp fragments spanning the CDR3 region. The amplicons were sequenced using the Illumina HiSeq platform. The study's processing was this. PCR bias was corrected computationally using synthetic template baselines, and reads within Hamming distance 2 were collapsed, with unmergeable singletons discarded. Reads were aligned against IMGT to assign V, D and J genes, CDR3 length and insertions or deletions at six rearrangement sites. Within each subset, clonotype counts were normalized to sorted cell number, after which true diversity and Gini coefficients were computed with the tcR R package. The overlap coefficient, calculated on TCRB nucleotide sequences, was used to measure repertoire sharing. Out-of-frame TCRB sequences from naive cells were analyzed as a proxy for the pre-selection repertoire. This is the immuneACCESS table as TCRdb keeps it, with only in-frame sequences that have V and J called. A part of the clones is gone; compared with another copy, unresolved V genes explain less than half, and the rest is unexplained. V and J calls and clone size are given by that table; D and trimming were obtained from the DNA. For this sample the table gives 620,000 or so clones, of which roughly a sixth were detected only once. The leading ten clones occupy about 0.097% of the sample.

Inclusive of the bounding cysteine and phenylalanine, the CDR3 is 14 residues long. Only the CDR3 part of the read is kept: 42 bases, read in frame from the first base. The germline V gene provides CDR1 SGDLS and CDR2 YYNGEE. Trimming removed 2 bases from V and 6 bases from J, leaving 11 bases between the germline ends. The rearrangement combines TRBV9 with TRBJ2-2; the D segment could be TRBD1, given 5 matching bases. The sequencing sample was made of naive CD4+ T cells from blood. The cell subset or site label corresponds to: true naive CD4+ T cells. The clonotype comes from a young man in good health. The sequenced DNA is TGTGCCAGCAGCGTCCCCGGACACTCCGGGGAGCTGTTTTTT. The resulting protein is CASSVPGHSGELFF.